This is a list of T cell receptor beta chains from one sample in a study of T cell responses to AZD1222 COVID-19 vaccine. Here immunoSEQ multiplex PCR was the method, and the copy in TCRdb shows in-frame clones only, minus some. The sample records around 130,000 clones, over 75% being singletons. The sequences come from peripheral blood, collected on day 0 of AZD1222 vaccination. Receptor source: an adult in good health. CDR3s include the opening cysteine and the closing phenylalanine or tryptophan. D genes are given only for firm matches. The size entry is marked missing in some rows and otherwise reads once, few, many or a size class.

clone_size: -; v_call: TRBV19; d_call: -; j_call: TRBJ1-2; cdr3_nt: TGTGCCAGTAGTATCGTCTTAGGCCCGGGTGGCTACACCTTC; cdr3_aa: CASSIVLGPGGYTF
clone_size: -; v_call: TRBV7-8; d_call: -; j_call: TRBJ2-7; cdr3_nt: TGTGCCAGCAGCTTAATGGGGACGCGAGGGTCGGAGCAGTACTTC; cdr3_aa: CASSLMGTRGSEQYF
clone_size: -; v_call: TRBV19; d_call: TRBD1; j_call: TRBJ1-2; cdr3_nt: TGTGCCAGTAACGAACAGGGGGCTAGAGGCTACACCTTC; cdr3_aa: CASNEQGARGYTF
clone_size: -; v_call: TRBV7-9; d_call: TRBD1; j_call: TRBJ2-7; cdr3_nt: TGTGCCAGCAGCTTATTGGACAGGAGGCCCGAGCAGTACTTC; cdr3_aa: CASSLLDRRPEQYF
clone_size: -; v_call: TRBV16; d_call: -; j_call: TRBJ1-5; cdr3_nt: TGTGCCAGCAGCCCGGGGGGCGGACAGCCCCAGCATTTT; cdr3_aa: CASSPGGGQPQHF
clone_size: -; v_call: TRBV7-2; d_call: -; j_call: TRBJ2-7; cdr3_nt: TGTGCCAGCGCCCCTACCAGGTCCACATCCTACGAGCAGTACTTC; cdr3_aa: CASAPTRSTSYEQYF
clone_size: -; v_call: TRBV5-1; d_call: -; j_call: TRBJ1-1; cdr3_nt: TGCGCCAGCACTCCAACACCCTCCTCCATGAACACTGAAGCTTTCTTT; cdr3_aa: CASTPTPSSMNTEAFF
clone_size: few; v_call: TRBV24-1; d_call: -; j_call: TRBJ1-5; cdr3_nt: TGTGCCACCAGTGATTCAGGGAGCAATCAGCCCCAGCATTTT; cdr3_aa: CATSDSGSNQPQHF
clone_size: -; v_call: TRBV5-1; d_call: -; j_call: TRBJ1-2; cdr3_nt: TGCGCCAGCAGCATAGACCGCCCTAACTATGGCTACACCTTC; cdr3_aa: CASSIDRPNYGYTF
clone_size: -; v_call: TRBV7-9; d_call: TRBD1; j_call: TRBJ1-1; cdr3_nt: TGTGCCAGCACCTTCGGGGACAGCTTCATCACTGAAGCTTTCTTT; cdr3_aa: CASTFGDSFITEAFF
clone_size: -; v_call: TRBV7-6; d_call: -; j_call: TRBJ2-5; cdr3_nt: TGTGCCAGCAGCACCCGTGCCGGCAGGGCCCAAGAGACCCAGTACTTC; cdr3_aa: CASSTRAGRAQETQYF
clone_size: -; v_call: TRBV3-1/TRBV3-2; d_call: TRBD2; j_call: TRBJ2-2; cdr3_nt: TGTGCCAGCAAACGGGGGGACCTGGTCACCGGGGAGCTGTTTTTT; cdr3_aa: CASKRGDLVTGELFF
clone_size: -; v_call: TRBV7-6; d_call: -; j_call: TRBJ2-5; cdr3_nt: TGTGCCAGCAGCCCTCATCCGGGACCGAGGGGCGAGACCCAGTACTTC; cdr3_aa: CASSPHPGPRGETQYF
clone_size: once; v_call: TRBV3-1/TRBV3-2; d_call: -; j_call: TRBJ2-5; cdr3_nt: TGTGCCAGCAGCCAGAGGACAACCAAACAAGAGACCCAGTACTTC; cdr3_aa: CASSQRTTKQETQYF
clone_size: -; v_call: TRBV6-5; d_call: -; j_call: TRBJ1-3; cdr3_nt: TGTGCCAGCAGTCACCCTGCCCCCCTTTACACCATATATTTT; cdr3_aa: CASSHPAPLYTIYF
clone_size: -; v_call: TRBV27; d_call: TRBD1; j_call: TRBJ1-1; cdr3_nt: TGTGCCAGCCGTACAGGGGGAATGACTGAAGCTTTCTTT; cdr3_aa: CASRTGGMTEAFF
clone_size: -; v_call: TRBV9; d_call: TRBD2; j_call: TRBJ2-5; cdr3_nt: TGTGCCAGCAGCGTAGGACTAGCGGGGGGCGAAGAGACCCAGTACTTC; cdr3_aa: CASSVGLAGGEETQYF
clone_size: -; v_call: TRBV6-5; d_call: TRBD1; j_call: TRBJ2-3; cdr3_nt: TGTGCCAGCAGTTTTGACCACAGGGGTACAGATACGCAGTATTTT; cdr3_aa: CASSFDHRGTDTQYF
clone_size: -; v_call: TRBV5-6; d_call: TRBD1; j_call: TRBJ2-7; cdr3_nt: TGTGCCAGCAGCTTGCAGGGGGCCTACGAGCAGTACTTC; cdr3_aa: CASSLQGAYEQYF
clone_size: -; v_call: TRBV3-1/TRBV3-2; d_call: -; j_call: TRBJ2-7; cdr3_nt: TGTGCCAGCAGCCAATCGGGGGACTACGAGCAGTACTTC; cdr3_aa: CASSQSGDYEQYF
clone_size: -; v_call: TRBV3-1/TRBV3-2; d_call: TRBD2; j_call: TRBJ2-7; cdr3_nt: TGTGCCAGCAGCCAAGATTTTAGCGGGAGCGGGGAGCAGTACTTC; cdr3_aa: CASSQDFSGSGEQYF
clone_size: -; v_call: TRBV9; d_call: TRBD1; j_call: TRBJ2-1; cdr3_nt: TGTGCCAGCAGCGCCCGACAGGGGCTCTACGGTGAGCAGTTCTTC; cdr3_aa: CASSARQGLYGEQFF
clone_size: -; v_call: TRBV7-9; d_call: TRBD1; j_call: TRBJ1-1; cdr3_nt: TGTGCCAGCAGCTTAGCCCATGAGGGGACAGGTGAAGCTTTCTTT; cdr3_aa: CASSLAHEGTGEAFF
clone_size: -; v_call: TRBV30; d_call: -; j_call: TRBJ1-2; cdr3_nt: TGTGCCTGGAGCATCCACGGGCTAGGCTACACCTTC; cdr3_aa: CAWSIHGLGYTF
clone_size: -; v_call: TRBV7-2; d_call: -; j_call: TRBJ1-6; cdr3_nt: TGTGCCAGCAGCTTAGGCTGGGAATCATCACCCCTCCACTTT; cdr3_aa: CASSLGWESSPLHF
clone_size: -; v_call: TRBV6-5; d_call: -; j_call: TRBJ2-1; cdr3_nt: TGTGCCAGCAGTTACGGCTCCCTCGCTGAGCAGTTCTTC; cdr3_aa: CASSYGSLAEQFF
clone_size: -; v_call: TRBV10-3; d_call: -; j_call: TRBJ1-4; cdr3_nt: TGTGCCATCTCCCGCGGGGAGGAAAAACTGTTTTTT; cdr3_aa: CAISRGEEKLFF
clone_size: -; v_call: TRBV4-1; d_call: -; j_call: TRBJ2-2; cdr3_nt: TGCGCCAGCAGCCAAGATACGACACTATACACCGGGGAGCTGTTTTTT; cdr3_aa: CASSQDTTLYTGELFF
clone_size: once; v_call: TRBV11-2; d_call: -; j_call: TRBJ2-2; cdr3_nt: TGTGCCAGCAGCTCAAAATTGGCCGGGGAGCTGTTTTTT; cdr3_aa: CASSSKLAGELFF
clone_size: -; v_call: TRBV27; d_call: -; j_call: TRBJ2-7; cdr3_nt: TGTGCCAGCAGTTTTTTGGTCTCCTACGAGCAGTACTTC; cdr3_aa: CASSFLVSYEQYF
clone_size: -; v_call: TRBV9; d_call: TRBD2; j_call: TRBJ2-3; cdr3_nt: TGTGCCAGCAGCGGGGGGACTAGCGGCCTCACAGATACGCAGTATTTT; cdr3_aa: CASSGGTSGLTDTQYF
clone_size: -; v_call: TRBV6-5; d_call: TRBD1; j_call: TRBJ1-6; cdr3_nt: TGTGCCAGCAGTTACTCGACAGGGTCCCTTGGGCCCCTCCACTTT; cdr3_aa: CASSYSTGSLGPLHF
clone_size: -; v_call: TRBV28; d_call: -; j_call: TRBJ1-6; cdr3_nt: TGTGCCAGCAGTTTCCCCGGGGGGGTTGGCTATAATTCACCCCTCCACTTT; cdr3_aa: CASSFPGGVGYNSPLHF
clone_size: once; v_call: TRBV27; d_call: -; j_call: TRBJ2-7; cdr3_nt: TGTGCCAGCAGTTTCGGGGGTTCCTACGAGCAGTACTTC; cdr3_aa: CASSFGGSYEQYF
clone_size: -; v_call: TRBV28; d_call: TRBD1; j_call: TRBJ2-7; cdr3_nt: TGTGCCAGCAGCCTGACAGGGCCCTACGAGCAGTACTTC; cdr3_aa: CASSLTGPYEQYF
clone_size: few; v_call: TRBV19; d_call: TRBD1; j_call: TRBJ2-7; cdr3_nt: TGTGCCAGTAGCCCGGACAGGGGGCGGTACGAGCAGTACTTC; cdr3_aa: CASSPDRGRYEQYF
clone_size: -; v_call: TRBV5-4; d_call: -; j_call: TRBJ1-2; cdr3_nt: TGTGCCAGCAAGGGGTCCGGTGAGGGCTACACCTTC; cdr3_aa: CASKGSGEGYTF
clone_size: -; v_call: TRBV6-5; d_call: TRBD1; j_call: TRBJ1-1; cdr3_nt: TGTGCCAGCACCCGGACAGGGAAGGGCACTGAAGCTTTCTTT; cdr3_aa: CASTRTGKGTEAFF
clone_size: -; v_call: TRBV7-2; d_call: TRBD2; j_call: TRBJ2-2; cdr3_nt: TGTGCCAGCAGCTTAACATATCGGCTAGCGGGGACCGGGGAGCTGTTTTTT; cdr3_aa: CASSLTYRLAGTGELFF
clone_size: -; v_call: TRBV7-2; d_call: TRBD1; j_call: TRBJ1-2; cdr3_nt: TGTGCCAGCAGACCCGAGTTAGCCGGACAGGGAGACTACACCTTC; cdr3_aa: CASRPELAGQGDYTF
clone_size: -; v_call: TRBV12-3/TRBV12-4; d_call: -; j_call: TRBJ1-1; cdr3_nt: TGTGCCAGCAGTTTAGAGGCGGGCACTGAAGCTTTCTTT; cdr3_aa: CASSLEAGTEAFF
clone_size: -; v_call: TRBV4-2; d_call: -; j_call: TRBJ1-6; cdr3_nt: TGTGCCAGCAGCCAAGACAGGGGTAATTCACCCCTCCACTTT; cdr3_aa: CASSQDRGNSPLHF
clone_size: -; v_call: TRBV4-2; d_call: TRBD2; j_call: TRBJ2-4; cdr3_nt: TGTGCCAGCAGCCCGGAAGTTGGCGGGAGAGGCGACATTCAGTACTTC; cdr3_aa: CASSPEVGGRGDIQYF
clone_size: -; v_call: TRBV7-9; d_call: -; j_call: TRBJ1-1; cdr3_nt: TGTGCCAGCAGCGCCCCCCTGAACACTGAAGCTTTCTTT; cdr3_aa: CASSAPLNTEAFF
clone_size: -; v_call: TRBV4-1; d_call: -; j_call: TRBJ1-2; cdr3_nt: TGCGCCAGCAGCCAAGAGGGGGGGCAATATGGCTACACCTTC; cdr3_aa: CASSQEGGQYGYTF
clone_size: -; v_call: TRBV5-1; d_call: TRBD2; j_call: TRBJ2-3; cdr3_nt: TGCGCCAGCAGCCCCGTCGGACTAGCGGGGGGAATTACCACAGATACGCAGTATTTT; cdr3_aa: CASSPVGLAGGITTDTQYF
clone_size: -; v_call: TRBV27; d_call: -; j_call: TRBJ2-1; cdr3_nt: TGTGCCAGCAGTCCCCTCGGGGGAGTAAATGAGCAGTTCTTC; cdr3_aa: CASSPLGGVNEQFF
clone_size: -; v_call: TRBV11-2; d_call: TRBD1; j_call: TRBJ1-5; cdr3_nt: TGTGCCAGCAGCTTCCAGGGGGGCCCCAATCAGCCCCAGCATTTT; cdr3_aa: CASSFQGGPNQPQHF
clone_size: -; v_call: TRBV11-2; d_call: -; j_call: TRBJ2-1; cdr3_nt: TGTGCCAGCGGAGATTATAGCAGGAGGACGAATGAGCAGTTCTTC; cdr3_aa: CASGDYSRRTNEQFF
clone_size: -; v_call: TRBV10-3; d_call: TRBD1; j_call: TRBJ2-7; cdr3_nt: TGTGCCATCAGGACAGGGACGTCCTACGAGCAGTACTTC; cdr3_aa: CAIRTGTSYEQYF
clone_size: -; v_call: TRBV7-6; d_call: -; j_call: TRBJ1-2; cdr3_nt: TGTGCCAGCAGCTCTACCACAGGGAACTATGGCTACACCTTC; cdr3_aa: CASSSTTGNYGYTF
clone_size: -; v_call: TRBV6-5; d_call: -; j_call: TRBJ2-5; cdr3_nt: TGTGCCAGCAGTTCACAGGGCCGGGAGACCCAGTACTTC; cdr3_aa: CASSSQGRETQYF
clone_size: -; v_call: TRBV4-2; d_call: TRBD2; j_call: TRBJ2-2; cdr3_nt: TGTGCCAGCAGCCAAGGAAGCGGGAGTCGTACCGGGGAGCTGTTTTTT; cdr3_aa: CASSQGSGSRTGELFF